What follows is one T cell receptor (beta chain) and its context. What it binds is unknown. The entry originates in a study of long-term antiretroviral therapy in people with HIV. Across the whole study: The oldest samples precede the 2015 immediate-ART recommendation by about a decade. Whole-study findings and limits: Following ART, diversity rose but still fell short of transplant donor controls.

The authors ran the immunoSEQ assay, v3.0, at survey level. The method was immunoSEQ multiplex PCR; TCRdb's version includes in-frame clones alone and lacks a portion of them. The data show about 7,000 clones, around 85% seen once. The CDR3 has 17 amino acids. CDR1 LGHNA and CDR2 YNFKEQ come from the germline V gene. Deletions cut 0 bases from V and 1 base from J, with 15 bases between. This sequence originates from a man between 35 and 55 years old with HIV. The chain uses TRBV4-2 and TRBJ1-1; D uncertain. This specimen was unsorted PBMCs, taken 1.1 years after starting antiretroviral therapy. The CDR3 region has the DNA TGTGCCAGCAGCCAAGATGGCAGGCTCCTGCGGAACACTGAAGCTTTCTTT. Amino acids: CASSQDGRLLRNTEAFF.